This is a list of T cell receptor beta chains from one sample in a study of siplizumab effects on memory and regulatory T cells. Measured with immunoSEQ multiplex PCR; TCRdb has only the in-frame clones, and not every one. The sample consists of about 100,000 clones, about 93% of them appearing once. The sample comprised non-Treg CD4+ T cells sorted from blood. All receptors come from a human donor in good health. CDR3s include the opening cysteine and the closing phenylalanine or tryptophan. D genes are given only for firm matches. Some rows have no size entry. The others give once, few or many, or a class for an expanded clone.

J | V | D | size | DNA | CDR3
TRBJ2-1 | TRBV7-6 | NA | NA | TGTGCCAGCAGCTTAGTCGCGGGATTCGGTGAGCAGTTCTTC | CASSLVAGFGEQFF
TRBJ1-1 | TRBV19 | NA | NA | TGTGCCAGTAGTATCGTGAGGGGGTGGAAGAACACTGAAGCTTTCTTT | CASSIVRGWKNTEAFF
TRBJ2-2 | TRBV19 | NA | NA | TGTGCCAGTAGTACCGGGACCCCGAACACCGGGGAGCTGTTTTTT | CASSTGTPNTGELFF
TRBJ2-1 | TRBV9 | TRBD2 | NA | TGTGCCAGCAGCGTAGACAGCGGGAGGGTTAATGAGCAGTTCTTC | CASSVDSGRVNEQFF
TRBJ2-7 | TRBV5-4 | TRBD2 | NA | TGTGCCAGCAGCTTGGGGGGACTAGCCCTCTCCTACGAGCAGTACTTC | CASSLGGLALSYEQYF
TRBJ2-2 | TRBV5-1 | NA | NA | TGCGCCAGCAGCTTGGTGGCTACGAACACCGGGGAGCTGTTTTTT | CASSLVATNTGELFF
TRBJ1-4 | TRBV27 | NA | NA | TGTGCCAGCACCAGAAACTGGGATGGTACTAATGAAAAACTGTTTTTT | CASTRNWDGTNEKLFF
TRBJ2-1 | TRBV5-1 | TRBD2 | NA | TGCGCCAGCAGCCCACGACACACTAGCGGGGGAAAATACAATGAGCAGTTCTTC | CASSPRHTSGGKYNEQFF
TRBJ1-1 | TRBV7-9 | NA | few | TGTGCCAGCAGTCAAAACAGGGTGAACACTGAAGCTTTCTTT | CASSQNRVNTEAFF
TRBJ2-7 | TRBV10-3 | NA | once | TGTGCCATCAGAGGCCGGGACACCGACTCCTACGAGCAGTACTTC | CAIRGRDTDSYEQYF
TRBJ1-1 | TRBV28 | NA | NA | TGTGCCAGCAGTAGACCTACCCGGCTTTACACTGAAGCTTTCTTT | CASSRPTRLYTEAFF
TRBJ2-2 | TRBV12-5 | NA | once | TGTGCTAGTGGCTTCGGAGGGGCCGGGGAGCTGTTTTTT | CASGFGGAGELFF
TRBJ2-7 | TRBV5-1 | NA | NA | TGCGCCAGCAGCCCGGTCGTGGCAGGGGCTCACGAGCAGTACTTC | CASSPVVAGAHEQYF
TRBJ2-7 | TRBV5-6 | NA | NA | TGTGCCAGCAGCTTACCCTACGAGCAGTACTTC | CASSLPYEQYF
TRBJ2-3 | TRBV30 | NA | NA | TGTGCCTGGAGTAATCCCCTAACACTTAGCACAGATACGCAGTATTTT | CAWSNPLTLSTDTQYF
TRBJ1-5 | TRBV6-1 | NA | NA | TGTGCCAGCAGTGGGACCCTCACGCAGCCCCAGCATTTT | CASSGTLTQPQHF
TRBJ1-5 | TRBV19 | TRBD1 | NA | TGTGCCAGTAGTGATGACAGGGGGCGCGTCAATCAGCCCCAGCATTTT | CASSDDRGRVNQPQHF
TRBJ2-7 | TRBV19 | NA | few | TGTGCCAGTACCAAGGCACAGAGACCCTACGAGCAGTACTTC | CASTKAQRPYEQYF
TRBJ2-1 | TRBV7-7 | NA | once | TGTGCCAGCAGCTCCCCGGGGCAGGGGAGTGAGCAGTTCTTC | CASSSPGQGSEQFF
TRBJ2-7 | TRBV7-2 | TRBD2 | NA | TGTGCCAGCAGCTTAATGACTAGCGGGTGGAGTTCCTACGAGCAGTACTTC | CASSLMTSGWSSYEQYF
TRBJ2-5 | TRBV5-1 | NA | NA | TGCGCCAGCAGCTCCCGGCCGGGGGAGACCCAGTACTTC | CASSSRPGETQYF
TRBJ2-3 | TRBV19 | NA | NA | TGTGCCAGTAACACTCTTCGAATGGGACACACTAGCACAGATACGCAGTATTTT | CASNTLRMGHTSTDTQYF
TRBJ2-1 | TRBV7-3 | TRBD2 | NA | TGTGCCAGCAGCCCAGGGGCGGGAGGGTTCTCCTACAATGAGCAGTTCTTC | CASSPGAGGFSYNEQFF
TRBJ2-7 | TRBV30 | TRBD1 | NA | TGTGCCTGTGGACAGGGAAGCTCCTACGAGCAGTACTTC | CACGQGSSYEQYF
TRBJ1-4 | TRBV25-1 | NA | NA | TGTGCCAGCAGTGAATCTGCCAGGGGTAATGAAAAACTGTTTTTT | CASSESARGNEKLFF
TRBJ2-2 | TRBV5-4 | NA | NA | TGTGCCAGCAGTTCGGCGACCAAACACACCGGGGAGCTGTTTTTT | CASSSATKHTGELFF
TRBJ2-5 | TRBV7-2 | TRBD1 | NA | TGTGCCAGCAGCTTCCGGGACAGGGTTCAAGAGACCCAGTACTTC | CASSFRDRVQETQYF
TRBJ1-6 | TRBV30 | TRBD1 | NA | TGTGCCTGGAGTGGACAGGGTGGGTCACCCCTCCACTTT | CAWSGQGGSPLHF
TRBJ2-7 | TRBV28 | NA | NA | TGTGCCAGCAAACTCCGACAGGCCCCCTACGAGCAGTACTTC | CASKLRQAPYEQYF
TRBJ1-5 | TRBV11-2 | NA | NA | TGTGCCAGCAGCTCACAGAATAGCAATCAGCCCCAGCATTTT | CASSSQNSNQPQHF
TRBJ2-7 | TRBV7-9 | NA | NA | TGTGCCAGCAGCTTAGTCCAGGTGACCTCCTACGAGCAGTACTTC | CASSLVQVTSYEQYF
TRBJ2-2 | TRBV7-9 | NA | NA | TGTGCCAGCAGACCTCGGACAGACATCGATACCGGGGAGCTGTTTTTT | CASRPRTDIDTGELFF
TRBJ1-1 | TRBV14 | NA | NA | TGTGCCAGCAGCCAACTTCTGGGGTACACTGAAGCTTTCTTT | CASSQLLGYTEAFF
TRBJ1-2 | TRBV6-5 | NA | NA | TGTGCCAGCAGACTGGGGGCGTCTAACTATGGCTACACCTTC | CASRLGASNYGYTF
TRBJ2-5 | TRBV12-5 | NA | NA | TGTGCTAGTGCTCTATCCGAAGTAGCCCAGTACTTC | CASALSEVAQYF
TRBJ2-7 | TRBV27 | TRBD2 | once | TGTGCCAGCAGAACCGCCCTAGCGGGGCTCTACGAGCAGTACTTC | CASRTALAGLYEQYF
TRBJ1-1 | TRBV30 | NA | NA | TGTGCCTGGAACCTACAGCTGAACACTGAAGCTTTCTTT | CAWNLQLNTEAFF
TRBJ2-3 | TRBV5-1 | NA | once | TGCGCCAGCAGCATGACAGGGGAGGGTACGCAGTATTTT | CASSMTGEGTQYF
TRBJ2-1 | TRBV10-1 | TRBD1 | NA | TGCGCCAGCAGTGACACCGGGACAGATTGGAATGAGCAGTTCTTC | CASSDTGTDWNEQFF
TRBJ2-1 | TRBV2 | NA | NA | TGTGCCAGCAGTCTGGACAGCTTCAATGAGCAGTTCTTC | CASSLDSFNEQFF
TRBJ2-3 | TRBV6-1 | TRBD2 | NA | TGTGCCAGCAGTGGGGGGCGGGAGGCAGATACGCAGTATTTT | CASSGGREADTQYF
TRBJ2-7 | TRBV7-9 | NA | NA | TGTGCCAGCAGCTTGCGGAGGGGGGCCTACGAGCAGTACTTC | CASSLRRGAYEQYF
TRBJ1-1 | TRBV14 | NA | NA | TGTGCCAGCAGCCCGTTTTCAGGGTTTACTGAAGCTTTCTTT | CASSPFSGFTEAFF
TRBJ2-7 | TRBV27 | TRBD2 | NA | TGTGCCAGCAGCACCGGGACTAGCGAGCAGTACTTC | CASSTGTSEQYF
TRBJ2-7 | TRBV11-2 | NA | NA | TGTGCCAGCAGCTTAGGAGCGTACAGGTTGATGGAGTACTTC | CASSLGAYRLMEYF
TRBJ2-5 | TRBV18 | NA | NA | TGTGCCAGCTCACCCGGTAGTTTTGAGACCCAGTACTTC | CASSPGSFETQYF
TRBJ2-3 | TRBV7-8 | TRBD2 | NA | TGTGCCAGCAGCGCCGAACTAGCGGGAGCAGATACGCAGTATTTT | CASSAELAGADTQYF
TRBJ1-1 | TRBV16 | NA | NA | TGTGCCAGCAGCGCGGTAACCGGGAACACTGAAGCTTTCTTT | CASSAVTGNTEAFF
TRBJ2-7 | TRBV7-3 | TRBD1 | NA | TGTGCCAGCAGCTCTCACAGGGGTGGCGAGCAGTACTTC | CASSSHRGGEQYF
TRBJ1-2 | TRBV6-1 | TRBD1 | NA | TGTGCCAGCAGTGAGGACAGGAGCAAGGGCTATGGCTACACCTTC | CASSEDRSKGYGYTF
TRBJ1-1 | TRBV7-3 | NA | NA | TGTGCCAGCAGCTTAGCGGGACGGGACACTGAAGCTTTCTTT | CASSLAGRDTEAFF
TRBJ2-1 | TRBV29-1 | NA | NA | TGCAGCGTTGATTGGCCGGGACCGAATGAGCAGTTCTTC | CSVDWPGPNEQFF
TRBJ1-5 | TRBV28 | NA | NA | TGTGCCAGCAGTTTAACGGAGTTACGGAATCAGCCCCAGCATTTT | CASSLTELRNQPQHF
TRBJ1-1 | TRBV9 | NA | NA | TGTGCCAGCAGCACAGGACAGCCGAACACTGAAGCTTTCTTT | CASSTGQPNTEAFF
TRBJ2-5 | TRBV28 | NA | NA | TGTGCCAGCAGTTTTAGCAGGGTCCGAGAGACCCAGTACTTC | CASSFSRVRETQYF
TRBJ2-3 | TRBV19 | NA | NA | TGTGCCAGTAGTATTGGGCGTGCGGATACGCAGTATTTT | CASSIGRADTQYF
TRBJ2-7 | TRBV25-1 | NA | NA | TGTGCCAGCAGTATAACCGGGCGCTACTACGAGCAGTACTTC | CASSITGRYYEQYF